The T cell receptor beta chain under discussion was sequenced for a study of regulatory T cells in long-lasting Graves disease. Researchers made TCR beta libraries by using iRepertoire HTBI primers and running Arm-PCR on CDR3 regions. TCRdb itself ran the multiplex PCR reads through MiXCR, one entry per CDR3 protein. The table has about 200,000 distinct CDR3 sequences, roughly a fifth seen once. This clonotype occurred many times. V gave up 1 base and J gave up 5 bases, with 12 bases separating them. This CDR3 region has 15 residues. Germline CDR1 and CDR2: PRHDT and FYEKMQ (reference sequence). Noted time point: newly diagnosed GD, antithyroid drugs for less than 3 months. Scientists built the TCR library using RNA that was extracted from PBMCs. These data were likewise used in another study, on T cells in Graves' hyperthyroidism and ophthalmopathy.

The chain couples TRBV13 to TRBJ1-5, with a tentative D call TRBD1 (5 bases). The clonotype originates from a woman aged 30 to 39 with Graves disease. The source was peripheral blood mononuclear cells (PBMCs), collected at new diagnosis, from a patient treated with antithyroid drugs. The CDR3 nucleotides are TGTGCCAGCAGCTTAGCAGGGTATAAGGATCAGCCCCAGCATTTT. It specifies CASSLAGYKDQPQHF.